The text below deals with one T cell receptor beta chain. Its antigen remains undetermined. There are no base qualities to consult, and no much larger clone falls within one base. Library method: the immunoSEQ multiplex PCR assay. Held by TCRdb, this immuneACCESS table contains in-frame sequences only and omits some clones. Under half of the omission traces to an unresolved V gene where checked; the cause of the rest is unknown. Recorded for this sample are about 84,000 clones; about 93% of them occurred a single time. Around 0.91% of the sample is taken by the ten largest. The record originates from a study of T cell changes during pregnancy in multiple sclerosis (dated 2019 in TCRdb). About the investigation overall: The study examined how the T cell repertoire changed over the course of pregnancy in women with multiple sclerosis.

Based on the germline V gene, the CDR1 and CDR2 sequences are MGHRA and YSYEKL. Trimming accounts for 2 bases at V and 7 bases at J, while the number of junction bases matched to no gene is 7. The CDR3 numbers 15 residues from cysteine through phenylalanine. CDR3 DNA is the only sequence kept; it has 45 bases, read in frame from the first base. This receptor chain uses TRBV4-1 and TRBJ2-3; 9 central bases correspond to TRBD2. This TCR derives from a female donor in good health, enrolled as a control in a pregnancy study. Sample: peripheral blood, taken in the second trimester of pregnancy. The CDR3 sequence is CASSQSTSGLYTQYF. The DNA sequence is given as TGCGCCAGCAGCCAATCTACTAGCGGGTTGTATACGCAGTATTTT.